The 13 T cell receptor beta chains presented below share a single source sample, sequenced in a study of T cell changes during pregnancy in multiple sclerosis. The protocol was immunoSEQ multiplex PCR, while the TCRdb copy is restricted to in-frame clones and leaves out a portion. The data hold tens of thousands of clones, with 92% observed a single time. Sample: peripheral blood, taken before pregnancy. All receptors come from a female donor with multiple sclerosis, enrolled in a pregnancy study.

Of note for this clone: The junction shows a germline mismatch at one end, possibly a read error. V gene TRBV6-1 combines with J gene TRBJ1-5; no firm D call. The CDR3 is made up of 13 amino acids. Germline values: CDR1 MNHNS, CDR2 SASEGT. The CDR3 DNA sequence: TGTGCCAGCATGCCATGGAGCACTCAGCCCCAGCATTTT. This encodes CASMPWSTQPQHF.

J is TRBJ1-1 and V is TRBV30; no reliable D call. The germline CDR1 and CDR2 sequences are GTSNPN and SVGIG (reference sequence). This CDR3 has 13 residues. Between the trimmed V and J ends, which lost 0 bases and 1 base, there was a span of 6 bases. The CDR3 here is CAWSVESNTEAFF. In DNA form, the CDR3 reads TGTGCCTGGAGTGTTGAGTCGAACACTGAAGCTTTCTTT.

The chain links TRBV2 to TRBJ1-4; D unclear. Per the germline V gene, CDR1 is SNHLY and CDR2 is FYNNEI. The CDR3 has 14 residues. V was pared by 11 bases and J by 4 bases, with 17 bases between. CDR3 DNA: TGTGCCCGCCAATTCGGAGCGGGTAATGAAAAACTGTTTTTT. This encodes CARQFGAGNEKLFF.

This CDR3 is CSVEKGVGEQYF. Written as DNA, the CDR3 is TGCAGCGTTGAAAAGGGGGTTGGCGAGCAGTACTTC. V gene TRBV29-1 combines with J gene TRBJ2-7; D perhaps matches TRBD1 (6 bases). The CDR3 is made up of 12 amino acids. Looked up from germline, CDR1 is SQVTM and CDR2 is ANQGSEA. Trimming removed 2 bases at V and 6 bases at J, with 11 bases between.

The chain is built from TRBV9 and TRBJ2-5; 12 positions match TRBD2. CDR3 length: 14 amino acids. The germline CDR1 and CDR2 sequences are SGDLS and YYNGEE. The ends lost 3 bases at V and 6 bases at J; junction bases unmatched: 3. The CDR3 DNA sequence: TGTGCCAGCAGCGGGACTAGCGGGGCCCAGACCCAGTACTTC. The encoded protein is CASSGTSGAQTQYF. Variable domain in full (rest from reference TRBV9 and TRBJ2-5): DSGVTQTPKHLITATGQRVTLRCSPRSGDLSVYWYQQSLDQGLQFLIQYYNGEERAKGNILERFSAQQFPDLHSELNLSSLELGDSALYFCASSGTSGAQTQYFGPGTRLLVL.

This clone showed up just a few times. The chain has TRBV18 and TRBJ2-3, with 7 bases that match TRBD1. This CDR3 has 13 amino acids. CDR1 is KGHSH and CDR2 is LQKENI in the germline V gene. V gave up 6 bases and J gave up 6 bases; unmatched junction bases: 6. CDR3 DNA sequence: TGTGCCAGCTCGGGGCAACAGGGGGATACGCAGTATTTT. This sequence encodes CASSGQQGDTQYF.

This clone was seen more than once but under ten times. V gene TRBV12-5 combines with J gene TRBJ2-7; D uncertain. The CDR3 is 14 residues long. Germline lookup yields CDR1 LGHNT and CDR2 FRNRAP. With 5 bases removed from V and 4 bases from J, the gap between germline ends came to 15 bases. Here the CDR3 reads CASGKSSSRYEQYF. CDR3 DNA sequence: TGTGCTAGTGGTAAAAGCAGCTCGCGGTACGAGCAGTACTTC.

The V gene is TRBV15, the J gene TRBJ1-5, with a weak D call TRBD1 (6 bases). V dropped 0 bases and J dropped 1 base, with 13 bases sitting between them. This CDR3 has 17 residues. Germline V gene sequence: CDR1 LNHNV, CDR2 YYDKDF (reference sequence). The DNA of the CDR3 is TGTGCCACCAGCAGAGATTTCGCCAGGGGAAGCAATCAGCCCCAGCATTTT. It specifies CATSRDFARGSNQPQHF.

V usage is TRBV7-8 and J usage is TRBJ2-7; 13 positions agree with TRBD2. Trimming at V came to 1 base and at J to 0 bases, leaving 6 bases not matched to a gene. This CDR3 has 18 residues. The germline V gene encodes CDR1 SGHVS and CDR2 FQNEAQ. The DNA for the CDR3 is TGTGCCAGCAGCTTAGAGATGGGACTAGCGGGGCCCTCCTACGAGCAGTACTTC. Protein: CASSLEMGLAGPSYEQYF. Combining the CDR3 with reference TRBV7-8 and TRBJ2-7 gives the whole variable domain GAGVSQSPRYKVAKRGQDVALRCDPISGHVSLFWYQQALGQGPEFLTYFQNEAQLDKSGLPSDRFFAERPEGSVSTLKIQRTQQEDSAVYLCASSLEMGLAGPSYEQYFGPGTRLTVT.

The count of this clone is one. The chain links TRBV27 to TRBJ2-7; 8 bases fit TRBD1. Germline loops: CDR1 MNHEY, CDR2 SMNVEV (reference sequence). With 5 bases clipped from V and 1 base from J, the junction kept 7 bases outside the gene matches. The CDR3 has 15 amino acids. This chain's CDR3 is CASSPRQGPSYEQYF. CDR3 nucleotide sequence: TGTGCCAGCAGTCCTCGACAGGGGCCTTCCTACGAGCAGTACTTC.

This chain uses TRBV19 with TRBJ1-5; 9 bases fit TRBD1. The CDR3 is 18 residues long. J was trimmed by 6 bases and V by 5 bases; bases with no gene match: 17. Germline V gene sequence: CDR1 LNHDA, CDR2 SQIVND (reference sequence). In DNA form, the CDR3 reads TGTGCCAGTAGTCCTATGACAGGGGGTGGGACCTTGGGTCAGCCCCAGCATTTT. Translated, it gives CASSPMTGGGTLGQPQHF. Variable domain in full (rest from reference TRBV19 and TRBJ1-5): DGGITQSPKYLFRKEGQNVTLSCEQNLNHDAMYWYRQDPGQGLRLIYYSQIVNDFQKGDIAEGYSVSREKKESFPLTVTSAQKNPTAFYLCASSPMTGGGTLGQPQHFGDGTRLSIL.

The J gene is TRBJ1-5, the V gene TRBV6-5; possible D gene TRBD1, 6 bases. The CDR3 length is 15 residues. V shed 6 bases and J shed 0 bases, with 12 bases lying between them. CDR1 and CDR2 from the germline V gene are MNHEY and SVGAGI. In DNA form, the CDR3 reads TGTGCCAGCAGCGTAACAGGGCTTAGCAATCAGCCCCAGCATTTT. Its protein is CASSVTGLSNQPQHF.

This clone turned up a few times. The chain couples TRBV10-2 to TRBJ1-1; 7 nucleotides align to TRBD1. The CDR3 is 13 amino acids. The germline V gene encodes CDR1 WSHSY and CDR2 SAAADI. The DNA for the CDR3 is TGCGCTATAAGGGCAGGGGGAGAGACTGAAGCTTTCTTT. The encoded protein is CAIRAGGETEAFF.